Following are 11 T cell receptor beta chains from one sample sequenced in a study of identical twins. TCRdb analysed the 5' RACE reads with MiXCR anew, one entry per CDR3 protein. The data show approximately 300,000 distinct CDR3 sequences, with roughly 8.6% seen just once and roughly 7% held by the top ten. Separately, the same data were catalogued under a study of yellow fever vaccine responses in identical twins.

The sequenced sample was CD8+ T cells sorted from blood. The receptors shown here come from a woman under 30 in good health.

Ten or more counts support this clonotype. V gene TRBV20-1 combines with J gene TRBJ2-3; 7 nucleotides agree with TRBD2. Unmatched junction bases numbered 9, after V lost 4 bases and J lost 8 bases. This CDR3 contains 13 residues. Germline lookup yields CDR1 DFQATT and CDR2 SNEGSKA (reference sequence). The CDR3 spells CSATSGDSGTQYF. The CDR3, as DNA: TGCAGTGCTACAAGCGGGGACTCGGGTACGCAGTATTTT.

This clonotype turned up a few times. V is TRBV4-2 and J is TRBJ2-1, with 7 positions matching TRBD2. The germline V gene has CDR1 LGHNA and CDR2 YNFKEQ. The J segment lost 7 bases and the V segment lost 4 bases, leaving 7 bases of the junction unmatched. The CDR3 loop spans 14 amino acids. CDR3 residues: CASSPGGLGNEQFF. CDR3 DNA: TGTGCCAGCAGCCCCGGGGGGTTGGGGAATGAGCAGTTCTTC.

This chain joins TRBV7-8 and TRBJ2-7, with a possible D match to TRBD2 (5 bases). V lost 6 bases to trimming and J lost 5 bases, with 17 bases between them. The germline gives CDR1 SGHVS, CDR2 FQNEAQ. There are 14 residues in the CDR3. Here the CDR3 DNA reads TGTGCCAGCAGAGGTCCGGACTCCGCCCACGAGCAGTACTTC. Protein sequence: CASRGPDSAHEQYF.

This clonotype turned up a few times. This chain links TRBV28 with TRBJ1-4; D gene unclear. Trimming removed 6 bases at V and 14 bases at J, with 4 bases between. Germline CDR1 MDHEN, CDR2 SYDVKM. The CDR3 is made up of 8 amino acids. This CDR3 reads CASSLLFF. The CDR3 DNA reads TGTGCCAGCAGCCTCCTGTTTTTT.

The chain joins TRBV6-5 to TRBJ2-1, with 8 bases aligning to TRBD2. Germline values: CDR1 MNHEY, CDR2 SVGAGI. This CDR3 is 15 amino acids long. V dropped 2 bases and J dropped 7; count of bases not matched to a gene: 7. CDR3 nucleotide sequence: TGTGCCAGCAGTTACCTTCTCGGGGGGGATAATGAGCAGTTCTTC. This encodes CASSYLLGGDNEQFF.

This clonotype was seen more than once but under ten times. The chain joins TRBV5-1 to TRBJ2-2, with 9 bases matching TRBD2. Germline V gene data show CDR1 as SGHRS and CDR2 as YFSETQ. The junction had 3 bases not matched to a gene; V was cut back by 0 bases and J by 0 bases. The CDR3 is made up of 17 amino acids. The CDR3 protein is CASSLALAGTNTGELFF. CDR3 in DNA: TGCGCCAGCAGCTTGGCTCTAGCGGGAACGAACACCGGGGAGCTGTTTTTT.

The sample holds a few counts of this clonotype. The chain uses TRBV7-9 and TRBJ2-5; tentative D call: TRBD1 (5 bases). V was shortened by 5 bases and J by 7 bases, with 20 bases between the two germline ends. Germline V gives CDR1 SEHNR, CDR2 FQNEAQ (reference sequence). The CDR3 runs to 15 residues. The CDR3 DNA reads as TGTGCCAGCAGCAACCCCCCCAGGGTTTCCAGGACCCAGTACTTC. Protein product: CASSNPPRVSRTQYF. Complete variable domain (other parts from reference TRBV7-9 and TRBJ2-5): DTGVSQNPRHKITKRGQNVTFRCDPISEHNRLYWYRQTLGQGPEFLTYFQNEAQLEKSRLLSDRFSAERPKGSFSTLEIQRTEQGDSAMYLCASSNPPRVSRTQYFGPGTRLLVL.

The V and J genes are TRBV7-6 and TRBJ2-3; TRBD2 agrees at 8 bases. The CDR3 length is 17 residues. Per germline, CDR1 SGHVS and CDR2 FNYEAQ. With V trimmed by 5 bases and J by 1 base, 11 bases remained unmatched. The CDR3 region has the DNA TGTGCCAGCAGCCCCCCCCCGGCGGGGGGTCGCACAGATACGCAGTATTTT. It specifies CASSPPPAGGRTDTQYF.

This clonotype showed up many times. CDR3 nucleotide sequence: TGCGCCAGCAGCCAAGATTGGGGTGAAACAGATACGCAGTATTTT. Residues: CASSQDWGETDTQYF. The chain employs TRBV4-3 and TRBJ2-3; the D is unclear. CDR1 and CDR2 from the germline V gene are LGHNA and YSLEER. Trimming removed 0 bases from V and 3 bases from J, with 10 bases in between. CDR3 size: 15 residues.

This clonotype was counted only a few times. This rearrangement joins TRBV14 to TRBJ2-3; D tentatively fits TRBD1 or TRBD2 (6 bases each). This CDR3 has 15 residues. Germline assignment: CDR1 SGHDN and CDR2 FVKESK. V lost 2 bases to trimming and J lost 6 bases, with 15 bases between them. DNA of the CDR3: TGTGCCAGCAGCCAATTCGGGGGCCGGCAGGATACGCAGTATTTT. It specifies CASSQFGGRQDTQYF.

The chain couples TRBV27 to TRBJ2-7; TRBD2 matches at 14 bases. V lost 5 bases and J lost 2; bases outside the gene matches: 5. Per germline, CDR1 MNHEY and CDR2 SMNVEV (reference sequence). The CDR3 length is 16 residues. The CDR3: CASSTGTSGSAYEQYF. The CDR3 bases are TGTGCCAGCAGTACAGGGACTAGCGGGAGTGCCTACGAGCAGTACTTC.